These T cell receptor beta chains were read from a single sample in a study of T cell repertoires in cytomegalovirus infection. These receptors have no known antigen. MiXCR was run by TCRdb on the reads, yielding one entry per CDR3 protein. This sample has 650,000 to 850,000 distinct CDR3 sequences, with 25% to 35% found just once. The source was cultured CD8+ T cells from PBMCs, collected from culture after CMV antigen stimulation. These receptor sequences come from a human donor in good health (CMV status not recorded). Some clones in this sample may be carry-over from other donors' samples. CDR3s include the opening cysteine and the closing phenylalanine or tryptophan. Each record gives: J gene, D gene, clone size, V gene, CDR3 DNA, CDR3 protein. D genes are given only for firm matches. Expanded clones get a size class; other rows say once, few or many, or leave the size out.

j_gene: TRBJ1-5; d_gene: TRBD1; abundance: NA; v_gene: TRBV7-9; CDR3nt: TGTGCCAGCAGCTCAGGGGGGATAGCCCAGCATTTT; CDR3aa: CASSSGGIAQHF
j_gene: TRBJ2-7; d_gene: NA; abundance: many; v_gene: TRBV19; CDR3nt: TGTGCCAGTAGCCCCCTGCTCGGGCTAGCTTCCTACGAGCAGTACTTC; CDR3aa: CASSPLLGLASYEQYF
j_gene: TRBJ1-3; d_gene: NA; abundance: few; v_gene: TRBV6-1; CDR3nt: TGTGCCAGCAGTGAAGTGGAAGGGCCGGTAGGGAACACCATATATTTT; CDR3aa: CASSEVEGPVGNTIYF
j_gene: TRBJ1-1; d_gene: NA; abundance: few; v_gene: TRBV12-3/TRBV12-4; CDR3nt: TGTGCCAGCAGTTTAGCCCCTGGGACGGTGCTGAACACTGAAGCTTTCTTT; CDR3aa: CASSLAPGTVLNTEAFF
j_gene: TRBJ1-5; d_gene: NA; abundance: NA; v_gene: TRBV4-1; CDR3nt: TGCGCCAGCAGCCAAGACCCCGGCTATAGCAATCAGCCCCAGCATTTT; CDR3aa: CASSQDPGYSNQPQHF
j_gene: TRBJ1-6; d_gene: NA; abundance: few; v_gene: TRBV14; CDR3nt: TGTGCCAGCAGTCCGGCTCGCCATTCACCCCTCCACTTT; CDR3aa: CASSPARHSPLHF
j_gene: TRBJ1-2; d_gene: NA; abundance: NA; v_gene: TRBV2; CDR3nt: TGTGCCAGCCCTACAGGGAGGGACTATGGCTACACCTTC; CDR3aa: CASPTGRDYGYTF
j_gene: TRBJ2-2; d_gene: NA; abundance: many; v_gene: TRBV7-6; CDR3nt: TGTGCCAGCAGCTTAGGAGGGCCGGGTCGGAACACCGGGGAGCTGTTTTTT; CDR3aa: CASSLGGPGRNTGELFF
j_gene: TRBJ1-6; d_gene: NA; abundance: NA; v_gene: TRBV9; CDR3nt: TGTGCCAGCAGCGTAGACAGGGAGAGGGCCAATTCACCCCTCCACTTT; CDR3aa: CASSVDRERANSPLHF
j_gene: TRBJ2-7; d_gene: TRBD1; abundance: NA; v_gene: TRBV18; CDR3nt: TGTGCCAGCTCACCAACGGGGACAGCCTACTACGAGCAGTACTTC; CDR3aa: CASSPTGTAYYEQYF
j_gene: TRBJ1-4; d_gene: TRBD1; abundance: many; v_gene: TRBV7-2; CDR3nt: TGTGCCAGCAGCTTAGCGGGCAGGGGGTATGAAAAACTGTTTTTT; CDR3aa: CASSLAGRGYEKLFF
j_gene: TRBJ1-1; d_gene: NA; abundance: few; v_gene: TRBV7-6; CDR3nt: TGTGCCAGCAGCTACGTCGTTGGTTCCTCCGGTACTGAAGCTTTCTTT; CDR3aa: CASSYVVGSSGTEAFF
j_gene: TRBJ1-1; d_gene: NA; abundance: NA; v_gene: TRBV7-3; CDR3nt: TGTGCCAGCAGCTTATCCCATTTCCAGGGGTTGAATGAAGCTTTCTTT; CDR3aa: CASSLSHFQGLNEAFF
j_gene: TRBJ1-5; d_gene: TRBD1; abundance: NA; v_gene: TRBV7-9; CDR3nt: TGTGCCAGCAGCCGACCCGGGACAGGGGACCAGCCCCAGCATTTT; CDR3aa: CASSRPGTGDQPQHF
j_gene: TRBJ1-1; d_gene: NA; abundance: few; v_gene: TRBV4-2; CDR3nt: TGTGCCAGCAGCCATCCCTCGGGGGATGCTGAAGCTTTCTTT; CDR3aa: CASSHPSGDAEAFF
j_gene: TRBJ1-5; d_gene: TRBD1; abundance: few; v_gene: TRBV5-6; CDR3nt: TGTGCCAGCAGCTCCGGACAGGACAATCAGCCCCAGCATTTT; CDR3aa: CASSSGQDNQPQHF
j_gene: TRBJ2-7; d_gene: TRBD2; abundance: NA; v_gene: TRBV9; CDR3nt: TGTGCCAGCAGCCCCTCCTCAGCGGGGGGTTCTTACGAGCAGTACTTC; CDR3aa: CASSPSSAGGSYEQYF
j_gene: TRBJ2-4; d_gene: NA; abundance: few; v_gene: TRBV14; CDR3nt: TGTGCCAGCAGCCAAGACAGAAAAAACATTCAGTACTTC; CDR3aa: CASSQDRKNIQYF
j_gene: TRBJ1-4; d_gene: NA; abundance: few; v_gene: TRBV7-9; CDR3nt: TGTGCCAGCAGCTTCGCTCATCGGCCCTCCGGAGAAAAACTGTTTTTT; CDR3aa: CASSFAHRPSGEKLFF
j_gene: TRBJ1-1; d_gene: NA; abundance: few; v_gene: TRBV20-1; CDR3nt: TGCAGTGCTACGCCGGCCAGGGGCCTGAACACTGAAGCTTTCTTT; CDR3aa: CSATPARGLNTEAFF
j_gene: TRBJ2-7; d_gene: TRBD2; abundance: many; v_gene: TRBV7-9; CDR3nt: TGTGCCAGCAGCTTAGAGCGGGGGGTTCGGTCCGAGCAGTACTTC; CDR3aa: CASSLERGVRSEQYF
j_gene: TRBJ1-1; d_gene: NA; abundance: few; v_gene: TRBV5-1; CDR3nt: TGCGCCAGCAGCTCGGTAGGACTTAACAGGAAACACACTGAAGCTTTCTTT; CDR3aa: CASSSVGLNRKHTEAFF
j_gene: TRBJ2-1; d_gene: NA; abundance: NA; v_gene: TRBV19; CDR3nt: TGTGCCAGTAGTTCGACGGGTAAATACAATGAGCAGTTGTTC; CDR3aa: CASSSTGKYNEQLF
j_gene: TRBJ1-6; d_gene: TRBD1; abundance: few; v_gene: TRBV12-3/TRBV12-4; CDR3nt: TGTGCCAGCAGTCAGTCCCGGGACAGGGGGCGAGCGGGTTCACCCCTCCACTTT; CDR3aa: CASSQSRDRGRAGSPLHF
j_gene: TRBJ2-1; d_gene: NA; abundance: NA; v_gene: TRBV6-1; CDR3nt: TGTGCCAGCAGTCCGGGACGGGTAAGCTCCTACAATGAGCAGTTCTTC; CDR3aa: CASSPGRVSSYNEQFF
j_gene: TRBJ1-2; d_gene: TRBD1; abundance: few; v_gene: TRBV7-9; CDR3nt: TGTGCCAGCAGCCCAAGGACAGGGGGCTTCGATGGCTACACCTTC; CDR3aa: CASSPRTGGFDGYTF
j_gene: TRBJ1-4; d_gene: NA; abundance: NA; v_gene: TRBV12-3/TRBV12-4; CDR3nt: TGTGCCAGCACTTACAGGGCAACTAATGAAAAACTGTTTTTT; CDR3aa: CASTYRATNEKLFF
j_gene: TRBJ2-1; d_gene: NA; abundance: NA; v_gene: TRBV7-9; CDR3nt: TGTGCCAGCAGCTTAAAGGGGTCCAGGGTCTACAATGAGCAGTTCTTC; CDR3aa: CASSLKGSRVYNEQFF
j_gene: TRBJ1-2; d_gene: TRBD1; abundance: NA; v_gene: TRBV7-6; CDR3nt: TGTGCCAGCAGCCCAGCGGCAGGGGGCAACTATGGCTACACCTTC; CDR3aa: CASSPAAGGNYGYTF
j_gene: TRBJ1-1; d_gene: TRBD1; abundance: many; v_gene: TRBV12-3/TRBV12-4; CDR3nt: TGTGCCAGCAGTTTCCTTGGGAGGGGGCTTCCTAACACTGAAGCTTTCTTT; CDR3aa: CASSFLGRGLPNTEAFF
j_gene: TRBJ1-1; d_gene: NA; abundance: NA; v_gene: TRBV5-6; CDR3nt: TGTGCCAGCAGCTCCGGCCTTGGGGCGAACACTGAAGCTTTCTTT; CDR3aa: CASSSGLGANTEAFF
j_gene: TRBJ1-4; d_gene: TRBD1; abundance: NA; v_gene: TRBV7-8; CDR3nt: TGTGCCAGCAGCTTAGGGACAGGGGCCCTTGAAAAACTGTTTTTT; CDR3aa: CASSLGTGALEKLFF
j_gene: TRBJ1-1; d_gene: NA; abundance: NA; v_gene: TRBV9; CDR3nt: TGTGCCAGCAGCCCCCGACAGGACTTTTGGGCTTTCTTT; CDR3aa: CASSPRQDFWAFF
j_gene: TRBJ1-2; d_gene: NA; abundance: many; v_gene: TRBV7-6; CDR3nt: TGTGCCAGCAGCCCGACCCTCTATCCAGGGCGAGGCTACACCTTC; CDR3aa: CASSPTLYPGRGYTF
j_gene: TRBJ2-1; d_gene: NA; abundance: few; v_gene: TRBV7-9; CDR3nt: TGTGCCAGCAACCCTGAGGGAGGAAGTGGAAATGAGCAGTTCTTC; CDR3aa: CASNPEGGSGNEQFF
j_gene: TRBJ1-2; d_gene: TRBD1; abundance: few; v_gene: TRBV27; CDR3nt: TGTGCCAGCAGTTTTTGGGGACAGTCGCAGACCTCCTATGGCTACACCTTC; CDR3aa: CASSFWGQSQTSYGYTF
j_gene: TRBJ2-5; d_gene: TRBD1; abundance: NA; v_gene: TRBV5-5; CDR3nt: TGTGCCAGCAGCCCACCGGGACAGGGAAAAGAGACCCAGTACTTC; CDR3aa: CASSPPGQGKETQYF
j_gene: TRBJ2-5; d_gene: NA; abundance: few; v_gene: TRBV2; CDR3nt: TGTGCCAGCAGTGGGACGGAAGGGACCCAGTACTTC; CDR3aa: CASSGTEGTQYF
j_gene: TRBJ2-1; d_gene: TRBD2; abundance: once; v_gene: TRBV6-6; CDR3nt: TGTGCCAACAGTTACCCGACTAGCGGGTTAACCCCAAACAATGAGCAGTTCTTC; CDR3aa: CANSYPTSGLTPNNEQFF
j_gene: TRBJ2-5; d_gene: TRBD2; abundance: many; v_gene: TRBV7-8; CDR3nt: TGTGCCAGCAGCCCCGACCCCGCCGGGACTAGAAAAGAGACCCAGTACTTC; CDR3aa: CASSPDPAGTRKETQYF